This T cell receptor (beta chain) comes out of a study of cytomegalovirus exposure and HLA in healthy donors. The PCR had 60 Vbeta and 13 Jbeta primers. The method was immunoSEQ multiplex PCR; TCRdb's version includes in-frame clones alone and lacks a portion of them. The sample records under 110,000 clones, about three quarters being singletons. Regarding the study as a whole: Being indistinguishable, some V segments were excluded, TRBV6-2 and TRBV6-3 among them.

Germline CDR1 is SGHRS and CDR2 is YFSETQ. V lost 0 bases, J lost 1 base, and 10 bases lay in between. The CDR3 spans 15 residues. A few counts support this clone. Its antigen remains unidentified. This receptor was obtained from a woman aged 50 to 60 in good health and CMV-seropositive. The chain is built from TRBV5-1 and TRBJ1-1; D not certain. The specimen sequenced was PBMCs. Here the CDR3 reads CASSLDSPSNTEAFF. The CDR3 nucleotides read TGCGCCAGCAGCTTGGACAGCCCCTCGAACACTGAAGCTTTCTTT.